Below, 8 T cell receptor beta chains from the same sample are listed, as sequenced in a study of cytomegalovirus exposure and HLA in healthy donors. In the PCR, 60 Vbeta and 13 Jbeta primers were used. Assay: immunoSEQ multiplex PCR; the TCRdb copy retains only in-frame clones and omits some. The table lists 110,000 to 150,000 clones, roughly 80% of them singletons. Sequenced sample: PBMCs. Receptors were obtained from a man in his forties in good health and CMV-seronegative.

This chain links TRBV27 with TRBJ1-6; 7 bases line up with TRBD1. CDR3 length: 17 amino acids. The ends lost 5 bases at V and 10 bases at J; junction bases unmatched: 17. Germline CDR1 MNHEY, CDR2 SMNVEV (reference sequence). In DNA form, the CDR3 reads TGTGCCAGCAGTCAATTACAGGGGCAGCCCCTAGGGTCACCCCTCCACTTT. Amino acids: CASSQLQGQPLGSPLHF.

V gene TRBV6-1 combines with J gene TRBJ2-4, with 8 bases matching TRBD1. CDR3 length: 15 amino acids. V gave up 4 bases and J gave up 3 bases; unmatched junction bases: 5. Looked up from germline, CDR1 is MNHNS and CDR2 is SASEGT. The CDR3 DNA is TGTGCCAGCAGTGGTCAGGGGGCTGACAAAAACATTCAGTACTTC. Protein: CASSGQGADKNIQYF.

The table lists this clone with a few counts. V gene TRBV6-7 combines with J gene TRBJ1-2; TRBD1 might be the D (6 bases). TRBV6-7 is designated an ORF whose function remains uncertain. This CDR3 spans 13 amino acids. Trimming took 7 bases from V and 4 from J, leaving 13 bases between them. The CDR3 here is CASNPGHRYGYTF. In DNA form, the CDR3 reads TGTGCCAGCAACCCGGGACACCGCTATGGCTACACCTTC.

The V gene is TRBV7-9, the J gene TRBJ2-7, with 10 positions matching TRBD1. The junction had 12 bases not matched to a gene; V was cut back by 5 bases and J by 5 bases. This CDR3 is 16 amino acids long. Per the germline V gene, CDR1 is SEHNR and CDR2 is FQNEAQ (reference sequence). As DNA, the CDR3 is TGTGCCAGCAGCCGGCAATCGGGACAGGGGAGGAACGAGCAGTACTTC. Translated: CASSRQSGQGRNEQYF.

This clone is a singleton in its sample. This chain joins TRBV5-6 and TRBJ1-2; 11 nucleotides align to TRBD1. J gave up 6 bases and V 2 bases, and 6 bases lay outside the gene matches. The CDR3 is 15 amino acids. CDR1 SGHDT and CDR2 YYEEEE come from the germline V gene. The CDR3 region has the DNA TGTGCCAGCAGCTTACCGGGACAGGGGGTGGATGGCTACACCTTC. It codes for CASSLPGQGVDGYTF.

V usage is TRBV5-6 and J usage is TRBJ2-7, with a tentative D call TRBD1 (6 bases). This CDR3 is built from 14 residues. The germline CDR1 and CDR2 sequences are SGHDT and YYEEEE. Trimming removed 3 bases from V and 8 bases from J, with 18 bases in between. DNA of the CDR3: TGTGCCAGCAGCTCCCCGGGACAAGCGGTCCAGCAGTACTTC. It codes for CASSSPGQAVQQYF.

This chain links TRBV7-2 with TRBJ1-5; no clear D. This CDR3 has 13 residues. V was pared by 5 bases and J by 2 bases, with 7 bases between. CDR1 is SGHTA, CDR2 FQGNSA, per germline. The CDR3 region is CASSPGGNQPQHF. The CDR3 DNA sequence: TGTGCCAGCAGCCCCGGAGGCAATCAGCCCCAGCATTTT. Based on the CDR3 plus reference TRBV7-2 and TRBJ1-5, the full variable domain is GAGVSQSPSNKVTEKGKDVELRCDPISGHTALYWYRQSLGQGLEFLIYFQGNSAPDKSGLPSDRFSAERTGGSVSTLTIQRTQQEDSAVYLCASSPGGNQPQHFGDGTRLSIL.

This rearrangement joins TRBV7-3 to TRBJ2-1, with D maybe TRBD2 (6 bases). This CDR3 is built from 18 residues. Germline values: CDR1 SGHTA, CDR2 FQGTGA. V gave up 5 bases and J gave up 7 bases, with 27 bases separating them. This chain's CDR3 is CASSELPSAEPRLNEQFF. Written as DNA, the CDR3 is TGTGCCAGCAGCGAGCTTCCTAGCGCGGAGCCAAGGTTGAATGAGCAGTTCTTC. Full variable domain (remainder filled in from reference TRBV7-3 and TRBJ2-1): GAGVSQTPSNKVTEKGKYVELRCDPISGHTALYWYRQSLGQGPEFLIYFQGTGAADDSGLPNDRFFAVRPEGSVSTLKIQRTERGDSAVYLCASSELPSAEPRLNEQFFGPGTRLTVL.